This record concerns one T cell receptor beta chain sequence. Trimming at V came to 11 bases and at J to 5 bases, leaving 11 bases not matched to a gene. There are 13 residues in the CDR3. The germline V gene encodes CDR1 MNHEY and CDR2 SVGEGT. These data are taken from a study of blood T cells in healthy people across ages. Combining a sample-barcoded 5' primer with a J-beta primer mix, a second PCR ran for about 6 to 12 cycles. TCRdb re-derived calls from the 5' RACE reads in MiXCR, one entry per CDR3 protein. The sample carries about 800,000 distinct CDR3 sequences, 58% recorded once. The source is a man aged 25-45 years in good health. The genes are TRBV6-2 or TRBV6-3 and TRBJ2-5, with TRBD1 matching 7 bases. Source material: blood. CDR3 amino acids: CAVQRQGEETQYF. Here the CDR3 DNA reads TGTGCCGTACAACGACAGGGCGAGGAGACCCAGTACTTC.